This T cell receptor (beta chain) was identified in a study of cytomegalovirus exposure and HLA in healthy donors. Notes on the study in general: Across donors, sequencing depth was assumed by presence/absence analyses to be roughly uniform.

The CDR3 runs 11 residues. Germline CDR1 is MNHEY and CDR2 is SVGAGI. V gave up 2 bases and J gave up 8 bases, with 6 bases separating them. This PCR relied on a set of 60 Vbeta primers and 13 Jbeta primers. Sequenced by immunoSEQ multiplex PCR; TCRdb stores in-frame clones only, minus some. The repertoire holds 70,000 to 95,000 clones, with approximately 84% as singletons. Remarks on this clone: The antigen is undetermined.

The chain joins TRBV6-5 to TRBJ1-2; D is uncertain. The TCR originated in a woman aged 18-29 years in good health and CMV-seropositive. Sequences were obtained from PBMCs. The CDR3 reads CASSYRGGYTF. CDR3 sequence (DNA): TGTGCCAGCAGTTACCGGGGAGGCTACACCTTC.